These 31 T cell receptor beta chains came from one sample sequenced in a study of CD8 T cells in Susac syndrome. With random hexamers, reverse transcription was performed on about 0.5 to 1 ug of RNA. TCRdb re-called the immunoSEQ multiplex PCR reads through MiXCR, storing one row per CDR3 protein. The sample shows about 300,000 distinct CDR3 sequences, about 85% of them seen only once. The sequenced material came from CD8+ T cells from PBMCs. The receptors shown here come from a human donor with multiple sclerosis.

The V gene is TRBV12-3 or TRBV12-4, the J gene TRBJ2-5; TRBD2 aligns across 9 bases. This CDR3 spans 19 amino acids. V was clipped by 3 bases and J by 3 bases; unmatched bases: 17. The CDR3 nucleotides read TGTGCCAGCAGTTTTTACTACCCCCCGACTAGCGGAGAGGAAGAGACCCAGTACTTC. Encoded protein: CASSFYYPPTSGEEETQYF.

J is TRBJ2-2 and V is TRBV6-4, with D unclear. Germline CDR1 is MRHNA and CDR2 is SNTAGT. CDR3 length: 12 amino acids. V lost 2 bases and J lost 3, with 1 base in between. The CDR3 is CASSDDTGELFF. The CDR3 DNA reads TGTGCCAGCAGTGACGACACCGGGGAGCTGTTTTTT.

The chain recombines TRBV20-1 with TRBJ2-2, with D possibly being TRBD2 (6 bases). CDR3 size: 16 residues. V shed 3 bases and J shed 0 bases, with 14 bases lying between them. The V gene's germline CDR1 is DFQATT and CDR2 SNEGSKA (reference sequence). The DNA of the CDR3 is TGCAGTGCTAGCGTACTAGCAGCATCGAACACCGGGGAGCTGTTTTTT. Amino acids: CSASVLAASNTGELFF.

This rearrangement joins TRBV4-3 to TRBJ2-2; possible D gene TRBD2, 5 bases. Germline CDR1 LGHNA, CDR2 YSLEER. The CDR3 consists of 15 residues. The V and J ends lost 3 bases and 2 bases respectively, with 10 bases between them. The CDR3 DNA sequence: TGCGCCAGCAGCCACACGGCTAGCAACACCGGGGAGCTGTTTTTT. It is translated as CASSHTASNTGELFF.

The chain uses TRBV29-1 and TRBJ1-3; D is undetermined. Trimming pared 7 bases from V and 4 bases from J, leaving 8 bases between. The CDR3 sequence is 11 residues long. Looked up from germline, CDR1 is SQVTM and CDR2 is ANQGSEA. CDR3 in DNA: TGCAGCGCCCGCGCCGGAAACACCATATATTTT. This translates into CSARAGNTIYF.

The V gene is TRBV19, the J gene TRBJ2-3; possible D gene TRBD2, 5 bases. Germline lookup yields CDR1 LNHDA and CDR2 SQIVND (reference sequence). The V end lost 6 bases, the J end lost 2 bases, and 15 bases lay between the germline ends. The CDR3 spans 15 residues. The CDR3 spells CASSEGTSTTDTQYF. CDR3 nucleotides: TGTGCCAGTAGCGAGGGTACCAGCACCACAGATACGCAGTATTTT.

The chain has TRBV2 and TRBJ2-3, with unresolved D. V shed 3 bases and J shed 4 bases, with 8 bases lying between them. CDR3 length: 13 amino acids. Germline CDR1 reads SNHLY; CDR2 reads FYNNEI. CDR3 residues: CASSDNSPDTQYF. CDR3 nucleotide sequence: TGTGCCAGCAGTGATAACTCGCCAGATACGCAGTATTTT.

The rearrangement links TRBV29-1 to TRBJ2-3; 8 nucleotides line up with TRBD1. The CDR3 totals 14 residues. Trimming cost V 3 bases and J 3 bases; bases outside gene matches: 5. Per germline, CDR1 SQVTM and CDR2 ANQGSEA. CDR3 sequence: CSVDRDRGTDTQYF. The CDR3 bases are TGCAGCGTTGATCGAGACAGGGGAACAGATACGCAGTATTTT.

This clonotype has a single count. V usage is TRBV19 and J usage is TRBJ2-7, with D possibly being TRBD1 (6 bases). Trimming shortened V by 4 bases and J by 1 base, and 14 bases separated the two germline ends. The germline gives CDR1 LNHDA, CDR2 SQIVND (reference sequence). The CDR3 is made up of 15 amino acids. This chain's CDR3 is CASSRRSGESYEQYF. CDR3 bases: TGTGCCAGTAGTAGAAGGTCAGGGGAATCCTACGAGCAGTACTTC.

The chain employs TRBV7-9 and TRBJ2-1, with 8 nucleotides matching TRBD2. The length of the CDR3 is 16 residues. With 5 bases clipped from V and 0 bases from J, the junction kept 6 bases outside the gene matches. Per germline, CDR1 SEHNR and CDR2 FQNEAQ (reference sequence). CDR3 amino acids: CASSITSGPSYNEQFF. The CDR3 DNA reads TGTGCCAGCAGCATCACTAGCGGTCCCTCCTACAATGAGCAGTTCTTC.

The chain carries TRBV12-5 and TRBJ2-1; D may correspond to TRBD1 or TRBD2 (5 bases each). Germline values: CDR1 LGHNT, CDR2 FRNRAP. Trimming shortened V by 6 bases and J by 1 base, and 13 bases separated the two germline ends. The CDR3 extends over 15 amino acids. For the CDR3, the DNA is TGTGCTAGTGGACCTCCCGAGGGGTCCTACAATGAGCAGTTCTTC. It specifies CASGPPEGSYNEQFF.

V usage is TRBV28 and J usage is TRBJ2-1; no clear D. Trimming cost V 5 bases and J 9 bases, with 14 bases left between them. There are 13 residues in the CDR3. From germline, CDR1 is MDHEN and CDR2 SYDVKM. CDR3 sequence (DNA): TGTGCCAGCAGTCTCGCCCCCGGAGCTGAGCAGTTCTTC. This gives the protein CASSLAPGAEQFF. Full variable domain (rest looked up from reference TRBV28 and TRBJ2-1): DVKVTQSSRYLVKRTGEKVFLECVQDMDHENMFWYRQDPGLGLRLIYFSYDVKMKEKGDIPEGYSVSREKKERFSLILESASTNQTSMYLCASSLAPGAEQFFGPGTRLTVL.

This clonotype was observed a handful of times. V is TRBV7-9 and J is TRBJ2-1; D call uncertain. Germline V gene lookup returns CDR1 SEHNR and CDR2 FQNEAQ (reference sequence). The V and J ends lost 5 bases and 4 bases respectively, with 3 bases between them. The CDR3 runs 11 residues. The CDR3 DNA sequence: TGTGCCAGCAGCATTTACAATGAGCAGTTCTTC. Its translation: CASSIYNEQFF.

This clonotype was recorded only once. This chain uses TRBV30 with TRBJ1-4, with 8 nucleotides matching TRBD1. Germline V gene data show CDR1 as GTSNPN and CDR2 as SVGIG (reference sequence). CDR3 length: 16 amino acids. The V gene end was trimmed by 3 bases and the J gene end by 6 bases; junction bases not matched to a gene: 12. The CDR3 spells CAWSAGQGLWHEKLFF. The CDR3, as DNA: TGTGCCTGGAGCGCAGGACAGGGTCTGTGGCATGAAAAACTGTTTTTT.

This clonotype was seen only a few times. The chain uses TRBV12-3 or TRBV12-4 and TRBJ2-2, with D perhaps matching TRBD1 or TRBD2 (5 bases each). The V end was cut by 3 bases, the J end by 6 bases, with 8 bases between. The CDR3 loop spans 13 amino acids. CDR3 coding DNA: TGTGCCAGCAGTTTGGGGACGGCCGGGGAGCTGTTTTTT. Residues: CASSLGTAGELFF.

The rearrangement links TRBV20-1 to TRBJ2-3; 7 nucleotides align to TRBD1. This CDR3 has 15 residues. CDR1 and CDR2 from the germline V gene are DFQATT and SNEGSKA (reference sequence). With 0 bases clipped from V and 5 bases from J, the junction kept 8 bases outside the gene matches. CDR3 sequence: CSARDKGARLDTQYF. CDR3 sequence (DNA): TGCAGTGCTAGAGACAAGGGGGCCCGATTAGATACGCAGTATTTT.

The J gene is TRBJ2-1, the V gene TRBV7-3; 14 bases match TRBD2. Germline CDR1 SGHTA, CDR2 FQGTGA. CDR3 length: 15 amino acids. V lost 6 bases, J lost 13 bases, and 11 bases stayed unmatched. The CDR3 region is CASRLPGLAGVNQFF. In DNA, the CDR3 is TGTGCCAGCAGATTACCGGGACTAGCGGGAGTGAATCAGTTCTTC.

The V gene is TRBV27, the J gene TRBJ1-5; D not resolved. V was shortened by 4 bases and J by 3 bases, with 13 bases between the two germline ends. The V gene's germline CDR1 is MNHEY and CDR2 SMNVEV (reference sequence). The CDR3 has 15 residues. The CDR3 sequence: CASSSYGGSNQPQHF. The CDR3 coding sequence is TGTGCCAGCAGTTCATACGGAGGTTCCAATCAGCCCCAGCATTTT.

The J gene is TRBJ2-2, the V gene TRBV19, with D tentatively TRBD2 (6 bases). The CDR3 spans 13 residues. Germline lookup yields CDR1 LNHDA and CDR2 SQIVND (reference sequence). Between the trimmed V and J ends, which lost 3 bases and 9 bases, there was a span of 11 bases. CDR3 nucleotide sequence: TGTGCCAGTAGTATCGTGGGCGGGAGGGAGCTGTTTTTT. Protein sequence: CASSIVGGRELFF.

This sequence joins TRBV27 and TRBJ2-1; the match to TRBD2 covers 8 bases. The V gene's germline CDR1 is MNHEY and CDR2 SMNVEV (reference sequence). The CDR3 is 16 amino acids. J gave up 7 bases and V 1 base, and 9 bases lay outside the gene matches. CDR3 sequence reads: CASSLFQREKDNEQFF. The CDR3 nucleotides read TGTGCCAGCAGTTTATTCCAGCGGGAGAAGGATAATGAGCAGTTCTTC.

V and J are TRBV9 and TRBJ2-7; 7 nucleotides match TRBD2. CDR1 is SGDLS, CDR2 YYNGEE, per germline. This CDR3 contains 15 residues. J gave up 4 bases and V 4 bases, and 11 bases lay outside the gene matches. The CDR3: CASSNGGGPEYEQYF. CDR3 DNA sequence: TGTGCCAGCAGCAACGGGGGAGGGCCCGAATACGAGCAGTACTTC.

The chain couples TRBV10-3 to TRBJ2-7, with D perhaps matching TRBD1 (5 bases). V gave up 3 bases and J gave up 0 bases, with 9 bases separating them. This CDR3 is 14 amino acids long. CDR1 is ENHRY, CDR2 SYGVKD, per germline. The CDR3 bases are TGTGCCATCAGTGACCCGACAGCCTCCTACGAGCAGTACTTC. Protein sequence: CAISDPTASYEQYF.

J is TRBJ2-7 and V is TRBV12-3 or TRBV12-4, with 7 nucleotides matching TRBD1. The CDR3 spans 14 residues. J gave up 3 bases and V 6 bases, and 8 bases lay outside the gene matches. The CDR3 coding sequence is TGTGCCAGCAGGCAGGGGACAGACCTCTACGAGCAGTACTTC. It is translated as CASRQGTDLYEQYF.

The J gene is TRBJ2-1, the V gene TRBV28, with D possibly matching TRBD1 (6 bases). CDR1 and CDR2 from the germline V gene are MDHEN and SYDVKM. The CDR3 extends over 12 amino acids. V shed 6 bases and J shed 16 bases, with 19 bases lying between them. The CDR3 DNA reads as TGTGCCAGCAGCACGGACAGTGCCCGGAAATTCTTC. This gives the protein CASSTDSARKFF.

This clonotype was observed a single time. J is TRBJ2-7 and V is TRBV27; 8 nucleotides match TRBD1. This CDR3 spans 13 amino acids. Unmatched junction bases numbered 6, after V lost 5 bases and J lost 6 bases. Germline CDR1 MNHEY, CDR2 SMNVEV (reference sequence). The CDR3 loop reads CASSPRGLGEQYF. CDR3 sequence (DNA): TGTGCCAGCAGTCCCAGGGGGCTTGGCGAGCAGTACTTC.

The genes are TRBV9 and TRBJ2-1; 7 nucleotides agree with TRBD2. This CDR3 is built from 14 residues. The V gene end was trimmed by 4 bases and the J gene end by 4 bases; junction bases not matched to a gene: 5. CDR1 and CDR2 from the germline V gene are SGDLS and YYNGEE. The chain's CDR3 is CASSPRGLYNEQFF. The CDR3 nucleotides read TGTGCCAGCAGCCCTAGGGGACTATACAATGAGCAGTTCTTC.

V gene TRBV6-2 or TRBV6-3 combines with J gene TRBJ2-1, with D possibly being TRBD2 (6 bases). The CDR3 is 12 residues long. The V end lost 2 bases, the J end lost 10 bases, and 9 bases lay between the germline ends. The germline CDR1 and CDR2 sequences are MNHEY and SVGEGT. The CDR3 loop is CASSYGGLEQFF. In nucleotides, the CDR3 is TGTGCCAGCAGTTACGGGGGGTTAGAGCAGTTCTTC.

The chain uses TRBV5-6 and TRBJ2-1; tentative D call: TRBD1 (5 bases). V lost 4 bases and J 4 bases, leaving 9 bases between the germline ends. CDR1 SGHDT and CDR2 YYEEEE come from the germline V gene. The CDR3 covers 13 residues. This CDR3 is CASSDDRYNEQFF. The CDR3 bases are TGTGCCAGCAGCGATGACAGATACAATGAGCAGTTCTTC.

CDR3 DNA sequence: TGTGCCAGCAGTCGGGTACTAGCGGGAGGGGAAGAGCAGTACTTC. Translation: CASSRVLAGGEEQYF. The J gene is TRBJ2-7, the V gene TRBV27; 13 nucleotides line up with TRBD2. The germline CDR1 and CDR2 sequences are MNHEY and SMNVEV (reference sequence). Trimming cost V 5 bases and J 7 bases; bases outside gene matches: 8. The CDR3 has 15 amino acids.

This rearrangement joins TRBV5-4 to TRBJ1-1; D call uncertain. The V end lost 2 bases, the J end lost 2 bases, and 7 bases lay between the germline ends. The CDR3 length is 13 residues. Germline values: CDR1 SGHNT, CDR2 YYREEE (reference sequence). This CDR3 reads CASSFGQNTEAFF. The DNA for the CDR3 is TGTGCCAGCAGCTTCGGTCAAAACACTGAAGCTTTCTTT.

A note on this clonotype: The junction does not match germline at one end; this may be a read error. J is TRBJ2-1 and V is TRBV28, with D unresolved. This CDR3 comprises 14 residues. Looked up from germline, CDR1 is MDHEN and CDR2 is SYDVKM. CDR3 in DNA: TGCGCCAGCAGTCGTCCGGCCTCCTACAATGAGCAGTTCTTC. Translated, it gives CASSRPASYNEQFF. Looking up the rest from reference TRBV28 and TRBJ2-1 gives the full variable domain: DVKVTQSSRYLVKRTGEKVFLECVQDMDHENMFWYRQDPGLGLRLIYFSYDVKMKEKGDIPEGYSVSREKKERFSLILESASTNQTSMYLCASSRPASYNEQFFGPGTRLTVL.